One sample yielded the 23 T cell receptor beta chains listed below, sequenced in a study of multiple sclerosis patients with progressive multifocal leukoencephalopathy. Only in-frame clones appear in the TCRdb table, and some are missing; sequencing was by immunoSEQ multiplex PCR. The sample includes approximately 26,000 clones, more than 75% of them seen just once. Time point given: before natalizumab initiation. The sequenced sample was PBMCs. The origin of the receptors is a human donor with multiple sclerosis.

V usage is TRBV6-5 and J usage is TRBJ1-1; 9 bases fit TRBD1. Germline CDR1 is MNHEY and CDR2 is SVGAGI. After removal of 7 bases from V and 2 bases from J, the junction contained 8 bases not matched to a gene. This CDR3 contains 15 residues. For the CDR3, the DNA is TGTGCCAGCAACGAGAGACAGGGGGGTAACACTGAAGCTTTCTTT. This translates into CASNERQGGNTEAFF.

CDR3 sequence: CASGSDKHYGYTF. CDR3 coding DNA: TGTGCCAGCGGGTCGGACAAGCACTATGGCTACACCTTC. The chain links TRBV27 to TRBJ1-2; D is possibly TRBD1 (5 bases). Germline V gene lookup returns CDR1 MNHEY and CDR2 SMNVEV (reference sequence). The CDR3 sequence is 13 residues long. Trimming removed 8 bases at V and 3 bases at J, with 13 bases between.

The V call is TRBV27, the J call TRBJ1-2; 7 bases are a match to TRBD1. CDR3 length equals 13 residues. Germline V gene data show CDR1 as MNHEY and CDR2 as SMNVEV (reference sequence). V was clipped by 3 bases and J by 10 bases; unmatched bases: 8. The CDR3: CASSFARDSPYTF. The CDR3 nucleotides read TGTGCCAGCAGTTTCGCACGGGACAGCCCCTACACCTTC.

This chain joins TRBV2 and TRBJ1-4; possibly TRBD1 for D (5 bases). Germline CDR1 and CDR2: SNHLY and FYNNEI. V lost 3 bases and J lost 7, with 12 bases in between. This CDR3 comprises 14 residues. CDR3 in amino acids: CASSDLGDAEKLFF. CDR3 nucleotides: TGTGCCAGCAGTGACCTGGGGGATGCTGAAAAACTGTTTTTT.

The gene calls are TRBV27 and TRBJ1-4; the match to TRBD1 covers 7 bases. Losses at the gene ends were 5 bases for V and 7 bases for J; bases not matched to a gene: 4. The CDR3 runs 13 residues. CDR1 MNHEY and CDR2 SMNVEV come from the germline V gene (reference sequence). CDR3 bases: TGTGCCAGCAGTACAGGGGACAGTGAAAAACTGTTTTTT. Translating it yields CASSTGDSEKLFF.

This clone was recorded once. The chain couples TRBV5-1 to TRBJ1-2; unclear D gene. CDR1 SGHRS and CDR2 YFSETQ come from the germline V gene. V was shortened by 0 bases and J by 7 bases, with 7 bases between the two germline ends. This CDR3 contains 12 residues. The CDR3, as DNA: TGCGCCAGCAGCTTGGGTCTAGCTGGCTACACCTTC. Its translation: CASSLGLAGYTF. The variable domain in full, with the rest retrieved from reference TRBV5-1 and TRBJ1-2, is KAGVTQTPRYLIKTRGQQVTLSCSPISGHRSVSWYQQTPGQGLQFLFEYFSETQRNKGNFPGRFSGRQFSNSRSEMNVSTLELGDSALYLCASSLGLAGYTFGSGTRLTVV.

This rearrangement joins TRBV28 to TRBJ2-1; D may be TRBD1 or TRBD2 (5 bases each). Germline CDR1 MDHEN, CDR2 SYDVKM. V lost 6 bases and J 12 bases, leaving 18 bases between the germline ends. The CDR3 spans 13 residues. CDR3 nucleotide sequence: TGTGCCAGCAGCCCCTATACGAAGGGGAGGCAGTTCTTC. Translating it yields CASSPYTKGRQFF.

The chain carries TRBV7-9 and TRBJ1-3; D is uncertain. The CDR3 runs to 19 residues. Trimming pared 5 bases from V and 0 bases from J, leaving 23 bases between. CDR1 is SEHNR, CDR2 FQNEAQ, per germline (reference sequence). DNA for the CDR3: TGTGCCAGCAGCCCGCCAAGAAGAGGGTCCCGAGCCTCTGGAAACACCATATATTTT. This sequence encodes CASSPPRRGSRASGNTIYF.

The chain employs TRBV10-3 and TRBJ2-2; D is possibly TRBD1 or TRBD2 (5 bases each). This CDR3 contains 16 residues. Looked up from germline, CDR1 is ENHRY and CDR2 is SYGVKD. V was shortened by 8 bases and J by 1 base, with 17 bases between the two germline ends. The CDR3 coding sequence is TGTGCCATCGGAATTTCAGGGAGAGAGAACACCGGGGAGCTGTTTTTT. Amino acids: CAIGISGRENTGELFF.

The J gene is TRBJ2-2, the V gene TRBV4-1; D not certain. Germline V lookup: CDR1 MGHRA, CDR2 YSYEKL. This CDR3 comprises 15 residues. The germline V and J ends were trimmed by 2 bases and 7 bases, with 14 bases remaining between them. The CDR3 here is CASSQFDGLNGELFF. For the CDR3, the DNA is TGCGCCAGCAGCCAATTCGACGGGCTGAACGGGGAGCTGTTTTTT.

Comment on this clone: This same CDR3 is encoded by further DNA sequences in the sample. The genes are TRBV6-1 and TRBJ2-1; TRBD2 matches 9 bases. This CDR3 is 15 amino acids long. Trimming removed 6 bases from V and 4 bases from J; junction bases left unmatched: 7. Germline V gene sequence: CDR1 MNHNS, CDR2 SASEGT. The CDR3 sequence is CASSKAGGQYNEQFF. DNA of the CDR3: TGTGCCAGCAGCAAGGCGGGGGGGCAGTACAATGAGCAGTTCTTC.

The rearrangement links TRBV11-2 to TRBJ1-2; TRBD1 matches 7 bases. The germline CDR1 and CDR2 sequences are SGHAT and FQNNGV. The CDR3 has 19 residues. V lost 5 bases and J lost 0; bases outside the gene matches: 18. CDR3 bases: TGTGCCAGCAGCCAAAAAACTGGAGGGGGCCCTTTAGCTAACTATGGCTACACCTTC. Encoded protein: CASSQKTGGGPLANYGYTF. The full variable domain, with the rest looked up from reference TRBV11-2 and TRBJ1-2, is EAGVAQSPRYKIIEKRQSVAFWCNPISGHATLYWYQQILGQGPKLLIQFQNNGVVDDSQLPKDRFSAERLKGVDSTLKIQPAKLEDSAVYLCASSQKTGGGPLANYGYTFGSGTRLTVV.

This CDR3 reads CASSVAPNGNTDTQYF. CDR3 in DNA: TGTGCCAGCAGCGTAGCTCCAAACGGGAACACAGATACGCAGTATTTT. This sequence joins TRBV9 and TRBJ2-3; perhaps TRBD2 as D (5 bases). Trimming took off 0 bases at V and 2 bases at J, with 13 bases between the two ends. The CDR3 runs 16 residues. CDR1 and CDR2 (germline): SGDLS, YYNGEE.

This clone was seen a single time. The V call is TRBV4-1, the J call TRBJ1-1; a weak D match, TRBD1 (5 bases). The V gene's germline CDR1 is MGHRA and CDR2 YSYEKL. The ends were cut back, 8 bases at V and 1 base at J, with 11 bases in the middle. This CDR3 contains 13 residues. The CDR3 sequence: CASFGGGNTEAFF. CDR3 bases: TGCGCCAGCTTCGGGGGTGGGAACACTGAAGCTTTCTTT.

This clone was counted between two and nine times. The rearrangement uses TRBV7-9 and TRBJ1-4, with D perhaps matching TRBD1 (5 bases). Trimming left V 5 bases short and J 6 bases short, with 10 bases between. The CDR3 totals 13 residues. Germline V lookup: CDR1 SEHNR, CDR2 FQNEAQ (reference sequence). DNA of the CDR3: TGTGCCAGCAGCCTTGGGGGGTATGAAAAACTGTTTTTT. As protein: CASSLGGYEKLFF. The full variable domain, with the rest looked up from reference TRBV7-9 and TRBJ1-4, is DTGVSQNPRHKITKRGQNVTFRCDPISEHNRLYWYRQTLGQGPEFLTYFQNEAQLEKSRLLSDRFSAERPKGSFSTLEIQRTEQGDSAMYLCASSLGGYEKLFFGSGTQLSVL.

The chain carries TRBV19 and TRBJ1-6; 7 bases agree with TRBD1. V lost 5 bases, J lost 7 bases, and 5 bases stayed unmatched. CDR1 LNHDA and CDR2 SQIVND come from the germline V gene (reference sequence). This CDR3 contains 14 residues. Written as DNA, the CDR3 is TGTGCCAGTAGTGCCGGGACAGCAAATTCACCCCTCCACTTT. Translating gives CASSAGTANSPLHF.

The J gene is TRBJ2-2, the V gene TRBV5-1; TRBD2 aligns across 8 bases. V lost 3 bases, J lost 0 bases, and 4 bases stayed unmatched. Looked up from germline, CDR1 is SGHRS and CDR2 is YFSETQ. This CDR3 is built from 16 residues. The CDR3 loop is CASSWSGGANTGELFF. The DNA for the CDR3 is TGCGCCAGCAGCTGGAGCGGGGGTGCGAACACCGGGGAGCTGTTTTTT.

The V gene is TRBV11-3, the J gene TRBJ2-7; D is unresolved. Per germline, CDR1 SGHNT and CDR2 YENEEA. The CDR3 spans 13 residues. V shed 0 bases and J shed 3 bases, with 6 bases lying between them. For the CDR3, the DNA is TGTGCCAGCAGCTTAGAGGTTGGCTACGAGCAGTACTTC. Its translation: CASSLEVGYEQYF.

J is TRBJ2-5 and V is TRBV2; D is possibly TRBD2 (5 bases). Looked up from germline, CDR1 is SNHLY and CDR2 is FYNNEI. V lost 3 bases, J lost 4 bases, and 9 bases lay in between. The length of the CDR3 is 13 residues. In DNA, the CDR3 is TGTGCCAGCAGTGATGATCGGGGAGAGACCCAGTACTTC. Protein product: CASSDDRGETQYF.

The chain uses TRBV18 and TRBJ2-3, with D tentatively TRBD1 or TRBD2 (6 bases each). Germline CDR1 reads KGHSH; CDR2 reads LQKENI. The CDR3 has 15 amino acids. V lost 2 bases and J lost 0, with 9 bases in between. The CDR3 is CASSPVGGSTDTQYF. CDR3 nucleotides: TGTGCCAGCTCACCAGTGGGGGGCAGCACAGATACGCAGTATTTT.

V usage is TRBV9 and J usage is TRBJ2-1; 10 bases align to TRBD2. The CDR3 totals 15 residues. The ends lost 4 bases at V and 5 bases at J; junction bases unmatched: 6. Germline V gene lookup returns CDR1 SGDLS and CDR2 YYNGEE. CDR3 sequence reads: CASSPDSGGHNEQFF. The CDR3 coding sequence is TGTGCCAGCAGCCCTGATAGCGGGGGGCACAATGAGCAGTTCTTC.

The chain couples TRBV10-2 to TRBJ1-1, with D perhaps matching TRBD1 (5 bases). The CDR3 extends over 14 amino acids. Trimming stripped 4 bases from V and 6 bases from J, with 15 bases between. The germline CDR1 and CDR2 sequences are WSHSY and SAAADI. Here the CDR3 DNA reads TGCGCCAGCAGTGGTCAGGGAGGGCGAGCTGAAGCTTTCTTT. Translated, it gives CASSGQGGRAEAFF.

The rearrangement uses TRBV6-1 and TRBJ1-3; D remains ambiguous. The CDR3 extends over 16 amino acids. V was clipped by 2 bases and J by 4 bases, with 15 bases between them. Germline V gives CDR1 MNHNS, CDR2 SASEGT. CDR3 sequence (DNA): TGTGCCAGCAGTGAACTGGGATTTACACCGGGAAACACCATATATTTT. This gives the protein CASSELGFTPGNTIYF.